This T cell receptor beta chain came from a study of T-cell reconstitution after alpha-beta-depleted transplantation in children. The TCRbeta library incorporated unique molecular identifiers. TCRdb re-derived calls from the PCR reads in MiXCR, one entry per CDR3 protein. The sample carries 600,000 to 700,000 distinct CDR3 sequences, about 12% recorded once. This clonotype appeared a few times. Its target is unknown. Study-wide results and limits: Once a year had passed after transplant, T-cell counts and diversity came mostly from newly produced T cells. There were reportedly several hundred expanded graft clones from which alpha-beta T cells came about two months after transplant. Surviving recipient T cells and thymic progenitors underlay high day-60 TCRbeta diversity in some patients.

V trimming: 4 bases; J trimming: 7 bases; junction bases outside the gene matches: 5. CDR3 size: 13 residues. The V gene's germline CDR1 is DFQATT and CDR2 SNEGSKA (reference sequence). The sample in question was PBMCs, obtained before TCRalphabeta/CD19-depleted stem cell transplant. The chain couples TRBV20-1 to TRBJ2-2; TRBD2 aligns across 8 bases. This receptor was taken from a girl aged 2 to 10 with congenital amegakaryocytic thrombocytopenia, due to receive a stem cell transplant. The CDR3 nucleotides read TGCAGTGCTATGTGGCGGGAGGTCGGGGAGCTGTTTTTT. The encoded protein is CSAMWREVGELFF.